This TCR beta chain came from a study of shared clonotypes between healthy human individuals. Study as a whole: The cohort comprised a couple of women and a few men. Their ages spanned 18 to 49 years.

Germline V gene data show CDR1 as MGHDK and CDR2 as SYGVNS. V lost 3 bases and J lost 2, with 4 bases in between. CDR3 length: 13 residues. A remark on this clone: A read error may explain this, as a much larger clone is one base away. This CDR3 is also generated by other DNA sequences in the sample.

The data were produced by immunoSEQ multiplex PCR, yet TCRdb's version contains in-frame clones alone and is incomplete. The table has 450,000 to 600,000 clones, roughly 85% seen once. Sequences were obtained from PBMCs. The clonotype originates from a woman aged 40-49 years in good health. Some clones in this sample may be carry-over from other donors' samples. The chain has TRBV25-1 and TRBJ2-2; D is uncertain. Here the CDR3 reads CASSDRNTGELFF. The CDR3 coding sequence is TGTGCCAGCAGTGATAGAAACACCGGGGAGCTGTTTTTT.